This TCR beta chain was identified in a study of prognosis after radiotherapy for stage I lung cancer. Background on the study: Tumors proved to be squamous cell carcinoma in several patients and represented adenocarcinoma in some 11. A biologically effective dose of at least 100 Gy came via 3-5 SBRT fractions.

Node-negative disease was confirmed in all patients by CT and PET/CT, with no prior chemotherapy, radiotherapy or other malignancies. The CDR3 extends over 18 amino acids. J was trimmed by 0 bases and V by 0 bases; bases with no gene match: 10. Germline V gives CDR1 SGHDT, CDR2 YYEEEE. Multiplex PCR, run in two rounds, amplified TCR beta CDR3 from genomic DNA. Primers targeting each individual TRBV and TRBJ gene were applied in first-round PCR. Universal primers went into the second round of PCR. TCRdb reanalysed the multiplex PCR reads using MiXCR and keeps one entry per CDR3 protein. The repertoire holds around 17,000 distinct CDR3 sequences, with approximately 15% as singletons.

The chain carries TRBV5-6 and TRBJ1-1; 8 positions agree with TRBD1. Sequences were derived from PBMCs, sampled before or after stereotactic body radiation therapy (not recorded which). The receptor's source is a donor aged 50 or older with non-small cell lung cancer. CDR3 in amino acids: CASSLGPRPGGMNTEAFF. CDR3 sequence (DNA): TGTGCCAGCAGCTTGGGGCCCCGGCCAGGGGGCATGAACACTGAAGCTTTCTTT.